Shown below are 7 T cell receptor beta chains from a single sample sequenced in a study of tumor-infiltrating lymphocytes in localized non-small cell lung cancer. Produced via immunoSEQ multiplex PCR; TCRdb's table is partial and in-frame only. The sample shows more than 10,000 clones, around 68% of them seen only once. The sample was lung tumor tissue. The source is a human donor with non-small cell lung cancer.

V is TRBV4-1 and J is TRBJ2-5, with D perhaps TRBD1 or TRBD2 (6 bases each). CDR1 and CDR2 from the germline V gene are MGHRA and YSYEKL. Trimming left V 0 bases short and J 6 bases short, with 20 bases between. This CDR3 comprises 17 residues. CDR3 coding DNA: TGCGCCAGCAGCCAAGAGCCGGGGGCAGGGAATCAGAAGACCCAGTACTTC. Its translation: CASSQEPGAGNQKTQYF.

The rearrangement links TRBV19 to TRBJ1-5; no firm D call. Germline CDR1 and CDR2: LNHDA and SQIVND (reference sequence). Between the trimmed V and J ends, which lost 5 bases and 7 bases, there was a span of 12 bases. The CDR3 has 13 amino acids. The CDR3 region is CASSPFDPQPQHF. The CDR3, as DNA: TGTGCCAGTAGTCCGTTCGACCCCCAGCCCCAGCATTTT.

V usage is TRBV25-1 and J usage is TRBJ1-1; no definite D call. CDR3 length: 12 residues. The V end lost 3 bases, the J end lost 6 bases, and 8 bases lay between the germline ends. Germline CDR1 MGHDK, CDR2 SYGVNS. This CDR3 is CASSDAGPEAFF. The CDR3 coding sequence is TGTGCCAGCAGTGACGCTGGCCCTGAAGCTTTCTTT.

The chain uses TRBV7-3 and TRBJ2-3; a possible D gene is TRBD2 (5 bases). Germline CDR1 SGHTA, CDR2 FQGTGA. The CDR3 extends over 14 amino acids. Trimming stripped 6 bases from V and 0 bases from J, with 10 bases between. CDR3 nucleotide sequence: TGTGCCAGCAGATCGGGGTCTAGCACAGATACGCAGTATTTT. It translates to CASRSGSSTDTQYF.

This chain joins TRBV19 and TRBJ1-5; maybe TRBD1 (5 bases). The CDR3 contains 16 residues. V was trimmed by 4 bases and J by 0 bases, leaving 13 bases between them. Germline CDR1 LNHDA, CDR2 SQIVND (reference sequence). CDR3 nucleotide sequence: TGTGCCAGTAGTAAATCAGGGTGGTATAGCAATCAGCCCCAGCATTTT. Translating it yields CASSKSGWYSNQPQHF.

J is TRBJ2-5 and V is TRBV9, with D possibly being TRBD1 or TRBD2 (6 bases each). V gave up 3 bases and J gave up 7 bases, with 22 bases separating them. The germline V gene encodes CDR1 SGDLS and CDR2 YYNGEE. The CDR3 extends over 16 amino acids. CDR3 in DNA: TGTGCCAGCAGCGCGGGGGCGGCGGACCCAGCGAGGACCCAGTACTTC. Protein sequence: CASSAGAADPARTQYF.

The gene calls are TRBV4-1 and TRBJ2-4, with 7 positions matching TRBD1. Trimming cost V 1 base and J 6 bases; bases outside gene matches: 6. The CDR3 sequence is 15 residues long. Germline V gene data show CDR1 as MGHRA and CDR2 as YSYEKL. The CDR3 region has the DNA TGCGCCAGCAGCCAAGGTCAGGGGGTCGTAAACATTCAGTACTTC. It codes for CASSQGQGVVNIQYF.